The rows below give T cell receptor beta chains drawn from one sample of a study of T cell responses to AZD1222 COVID-19 vaccine. Here immunoSEQ multiplex PCR was the method, and the copy in TCRdb shows in-frame clones only, minus some. Of 25,000 to 35,000 clones detected, around 80% appear once; the ten largest clones hold 5.8%. Sequenced here: peripheral blood, sampled on day 0 of AZD1222 vaccination. Source of these receptors: an adult in good health. CDR3s include the opening cysteine and the closing phenylalanine or tryptophan. Fields, in order: clone size, V gene, D gene, J gene, CDR3 DNA, CDR3 protein. D genes are given only for firm matches. Clone size appears in some rows only: once, few, many, or a class for an expanded clone.

.	TRBV6-1	.	TRBJ2-2	TGTGCCAGCAGTGACCGGCAGGGGAGTACCGGGGAGCTGTTTTTT	CASSDRQGSTGELFF
once	TRBV19	TRBD1	TRBJ2-5	TGTGCCAGTAGTCCTATCGAGGACAGGGACGCAGAGACCCAGTACTTC	CASSPIEDRDAETQYF
once	TRBV29-1	.	TRBJ1-3	TGCAGCGGGGGGAGGGGCTCTGGAAACACCATATATTTT	CSGGRGSGNTIYF
.	TRBV11-3	.	TRBJ2-2	TGTGCCAGCAGCTCGGACAGCCACCCTACCGGGGAGCTGTTTTTT	CASSSDSHPTGELFF
few	TRBV5-1	.	TRBJ2-1	TGCGCCAGCAGCTTGAACAGCTACAATGAGCAGTTCTTC	CASSLNSYNEQFF
.	TRBV3-1/TRBV3-2	TRBD1	TRBJ1-1	TGTGCCAGCAGCCGAAGGACAGGGCCGAGCACTGAAGCTTTCTTT	CASSRRTGPSTEAFF
.	TRBV4-2	TRBD2	TRBJ2-1	TGTGCCAGCAGCCAAGACCGCGGGAGTTCCTACAATGAGCAGTTCTTC	CASSQDRGSSYNEQFF
.	TRBV7-2	.	TRBJ2-3	TGTGCCAGCAGCTGGCGGGGGCCGGGCACAGATACGCAGTATTTT	CASSWRGPGTDTQYF
.	TRBV13	.	TRBJ2-3	TGTGCCAGCAGCTCGCGCAGGGGAAAAAACACAGATACGCAGTATTTT	CASSSRRGKNTDTQYF
.	TRBV5-6	.	TRBJ2-7	TGTGCCAGCAGCCGGTCCTGGGGTACCTACGAGCAGTACTTC	CASSRSWGTYEQYF
.	TRBV4-1	.	TRBJ1-1	TGCGCCAGCAGCGTCCCGTATAGGGGGGTCGGTCAAGCTTTCTTT	CASSVPYRGVGQAFF
.	TRBV7-2	.	TRBJ2-1	TGTGCCAGCAGCCGCCCGGGACATAACCCCGCCCGATCCTACAATGAGCAGTTCTTC	CASSRPGHNPARSYNEQFF
.	TRBV10-2	.	TRBJ2-5	TGCGCCAGCAGTCACGGACAAGAGACCCAGTACTTC	CASSHGQETQYF
.	TRBV5-1	.	TRBJ1-1	TGCGCCAGCAGCTTGTTCCAGGGGAGGAACACTGAAGCTTTCTTT	CASSLFQGRNTEAFF
few	TRBV4-1	.	TRBJ1-2	TGCGCCAGCAGCCAAGAATCCTATGGCTACACCTTC	CASSQESYGYTF
.	TRBV5-1	.	TRBJ2-5	TGCGCCAGCAGCTTGGGAGGGAGCGAGACCCAGTACTTC	CASSLGGSETQYF
few	TRBV24-1	TRBD2	TRBJ2-3	TGTGCCACCTCACAACCAGCGGGAGCCGCAGATACGCAGTATTTT	CATSQPAGAADTQYF
.	TRBV29-1	TRBD1	TRBJ2-3	TGCAGCGTCGGGACAGGGATCACAGATACGCAGTATTTT	CSVGTGITDTQYF
once	TRBV20-1	.	TRBJ1-1	TGCAGTGCTAGTGGCGTATCGGGGGGACACACTGAAGCTTTCTTT	CSASGVSGGHTEAFF
.	TRBV10-3	.	TRBJ1-5	TGTGCCATCAGTGAGACAGGGAACAATCAGCCCCAGCATTTT	CAISETGNNQPQHF
.	TRBV29-1	.	TRBJ2-1	TGCAGCGTTGAAGGAAACGCGGATGAGCAGTTCTTC	CSVEGNADEQFF
.	TRBV5-1	TRBD1	TRBJ2-2	TGCGCCAGCAGCCCTCTTCGGGACAGCTACACCGGGGAGCTGTTTTTT	CASSPLRDSYTGELFF
.	TRBV5-1	TRBD1	TRBJ2-1	TGCGCCAGCAGCCGGGGACAGGGAACGAACTACAATGAGCAGTTCTTC	CASSRGQGTNYNEQFF
few	TRBV7-2	.	TRBJ1-3	TGTGCCAGCAGCCCCTGGGCAGATACCATATATTTT	CASSPWADTIYF
.	TRBV28	.	TRBJ1-6	TGTGCCAGCACACTACAGCGCTATAATTCACCCCTCCACTTT	CASTLQRYNSPLHF
.	TRBV19	.	TRBJ1-2	TGTGCCAGTAGTAAGGGTACGTTTATCGGCTACACCTTC	CASSKGTFIGYTF
.	TRBV3-1/TRBV3-2	.	TRBJ1-3	TGTGCCAGCACATTACACGCACGAAACACCATATATTTT	CASTLHARNTIYF
.	TRBV7-8	.	TRBJ2-7	TGTGCCAGCAGCTTAGCGGGCGAGCAGTACTTC	CASSLAGEQYF
once	TRBV27	.	TRBJ1-2	TGTGCCAGCAGTGTTTCCGGACAAAATTTTAACTATGGCTACACCTTC	CASSVSGQNFNYGYTF
.	TRBV6-2/TRBV6-3	TRBD1	TRBJ1-5	TGTGCCAGCAGCCCCTCGGGCAGGGGGCGTAATCAGCCCCAGCATTTT	CASSPSGRGRNQPQHF
.	TRBV10-3	TRBD1	TRBJ1-5	TGTGCCATCTTCTGGGACAGGGTGAAAACCGCCCCGAATAGCGGCAATCAGCCCCAGCATTTT	CAIFWDRVKTAPNSGNQPQHF
.	TRBV28	.	TRBJ1-3	TGTGCCAGCAGTCCAGGAGGGCTGGGGGGCTCTGGAAACACCATATATTTT	CASSPGGLGGSGNTIYF
.	TRBV12-3/TRBV12-4	.	TRBJ2-3	TGTGCCAGCAGTTTCAGAGATACGCAGTATTTT	CASSFRDTQYF
.	TRBV10-2	.	TRBJ2-2	TGCGCCAGCACCCCCTCAGTATCCGGGGAGCTGTTTTTT	CASTPSVSGELFF
.	TRBV28	.	TRBJ2-7	TGTGCCAGCAGTTTGGACGGAACCTACGAGCAGTACTTC	CASSLDGTYEQYF
.	TRBV10-3	TRBD1	TRBJ2-6	TGTGCCATCAGCGCGGGACAGGGGGCCGTAAACTCTGAAGCCAACGTCCTGACTTTC	CAISAGQGAVNSEANVLTF
.	TRBV9	.	TRBJ2-3	TGTGCCAGCAGCGCCTGGGCGACCAGCACAGATACGCAGTATTTT	CASSAWATSTDTQYF
.	TRBV10-1	TRBD1	TRBJ1-1	TGCGCCAGTTCGCGGGACAGGGGATATGAAGCTTTCTTT	CASSRDRGYEAFF
.	TRBV6-6	.	TRBJ2-2	TGTGCCAGCAGCGATCCGGGACTGAACACCGGGGAGCTGTTTTTT	CASSDPGLNTGELFF
once	TRBV9	TRBD1	TRBJ2-3	TGTGCCAGCAGCGTCTACAGGGGTCGGGGAGATACGCAGTATTTT	CASSVYRGRGDTQYF
.	TRBV7-2	.	TRBJ2-4	TGTGCCAGCAGCTCTGACTCCTCCAGGGACATTCAGTACTTC	CASSSDSSRDIQYF
.	TRBV15	.	TRBJ1-5	TGTGCCACCAGCAGAGATGGAAGGGGCCGTAGCAATCAGCCCCAGCATTTT	CATSRDGRGRSNQPQHF
.	TRBV29-1	.	TRBJ2-1	TGCAGCGTTGGGAGGGGGCAGGATGAGCAGTTCTTC	CSVGRGQDEQFF
.	TRBV2	.	TRBJ2-2	TGTGCCAGCAGTTTAAACCCCACCGGGGAGCTGTTTTTT	CASSLNPTGELFF
.	TRBV27	TRBD1	TRBJ2-1	TGTGCCACCCTAACAGGGGACAATGAGCAGTTCTTC	CATLTGDNEQFF
.	TRBV7-5	.	TRBJ2-5	TGTGTCAGAAGCTTAGATGGTGGGATCCGGCAGGCCGTTAGGCCAGGGACCCAGTACTTC	CVRSLDGGIRQAVRPGTQYF